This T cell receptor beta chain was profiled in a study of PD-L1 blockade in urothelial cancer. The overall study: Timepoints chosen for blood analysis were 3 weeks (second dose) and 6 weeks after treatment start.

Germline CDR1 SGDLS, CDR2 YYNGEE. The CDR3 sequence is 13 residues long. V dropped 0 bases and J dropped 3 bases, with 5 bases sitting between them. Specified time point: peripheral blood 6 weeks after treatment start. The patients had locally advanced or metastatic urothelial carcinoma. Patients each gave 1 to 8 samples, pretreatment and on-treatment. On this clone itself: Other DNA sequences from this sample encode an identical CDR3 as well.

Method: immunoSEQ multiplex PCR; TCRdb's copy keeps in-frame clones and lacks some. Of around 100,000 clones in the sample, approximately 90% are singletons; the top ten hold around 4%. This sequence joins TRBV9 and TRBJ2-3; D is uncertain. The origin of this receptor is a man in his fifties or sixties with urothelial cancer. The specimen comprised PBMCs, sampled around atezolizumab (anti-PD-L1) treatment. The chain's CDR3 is CASSVAVTDTQYF. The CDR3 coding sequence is TGTGCCAGCAGCGTAGCAGTTACAGATACGCAGTATTTT.